A single sample gave rise to the 4 T cell receptor beta chains below, sequenced in a study of Tregs in tolerant kidney transplant recipients (dated by TCRdb to the late 2010s). Library generation was performed with the immunoSEQ multiplex PCR assay. TCRdb provides this immuneACCESS table in a form limited to in-frame rearrangements. Some clones are lacking; in checked studies, under half of them reflect an unresolved V gene, and why the rest are absent is not known. The sample table contains about 59,000 clones; only one count was recorded for over 70% of them. The top ten constitute roughly 5.2% of the sample. Sequenced sample: CD4+ T cells from blood. Receptor source: a human donor in good health.

The chain links TRBV19 to TRBJ2-7, with D perhaps matching TRBD2 (6 bases). V lost 11 bases and J 1 base, leaving 15 bases between the germline ends. Looked up from germline, CDR1 is LNHDA and CDR2 is SQIVND (reference sequence). CDR3 length equals 13 residues. CDR3 in DNA: TGTGCCGGGATGGCGGGGAGGTCCTACGAGCAGTACTTC. Amino acid sequence: CAGMAGRSYEQYF.

This clone was seen a single time. The chain carries TRBV21-1 and TRBJ1-1; the D call TRBD1 from the table was never checked on the DNA. TRBV21-1 has pseudogene status. This CDR3 comprises 13 residues. CDR3 coding DNA: TGTGCCATCGTGGACAGGGGGAACACTGAAGCTTTCTTT. Encoded protein: CAIVDRGNTEAFF.

The rearrangement uses TRBV4-2 and TRBJ1-1; 10 bases align to TRBD1. With V trimmed by 1 base and J by 5 bases, 7 bases remained unmatched. The CDR3 sequence is 16 residues long. Germline V lookup: CDR1 LGHNA, CDR2 YNFKEQ. This CDR3 reads CASSQGRGQGITEAFF. DNA for the CDR3: TGTGCCAGCAGCCAAGGTCGGGGACAGGGGATTACTGAAGCTTTCTTT.

The chain uses TRBV28 and TRBJ2-1; D is possibly TRBD1 (6 bases). Trimming removed 6 bases at V and 7 bases at J, with 10 bases between. The length of the CDR3 is 12 residues. Per germline, CDR1 MDHEN and CDR2 SYDVKM. In DNA, the CDR3 is TGTGCCAGCAGGGACAGTTATAATGAGCAGTTCTTC. Its translation: CASRDSYNEQFF.